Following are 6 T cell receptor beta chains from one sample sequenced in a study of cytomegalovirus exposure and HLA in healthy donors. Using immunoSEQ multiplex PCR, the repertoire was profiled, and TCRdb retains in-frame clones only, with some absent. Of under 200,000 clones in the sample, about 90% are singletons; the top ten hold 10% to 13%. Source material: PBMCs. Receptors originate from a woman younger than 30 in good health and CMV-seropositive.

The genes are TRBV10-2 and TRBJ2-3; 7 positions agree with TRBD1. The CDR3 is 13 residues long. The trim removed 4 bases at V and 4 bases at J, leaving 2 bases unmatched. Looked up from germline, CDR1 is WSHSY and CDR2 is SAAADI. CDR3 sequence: CASSAQGADTQYF. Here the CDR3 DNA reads TGCGCCAGCAGTGCGCAGGGGGCAGATACGCAGTATTTT.

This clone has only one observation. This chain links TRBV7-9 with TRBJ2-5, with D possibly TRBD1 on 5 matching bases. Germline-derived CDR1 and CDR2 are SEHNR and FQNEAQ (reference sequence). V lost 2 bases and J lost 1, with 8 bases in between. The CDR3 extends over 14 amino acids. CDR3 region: CASSLQGFQETQYF. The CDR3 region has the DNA TGTGCCAGCAGCTTACAGGGATTCCAAGAGACCCAGTACTTC.

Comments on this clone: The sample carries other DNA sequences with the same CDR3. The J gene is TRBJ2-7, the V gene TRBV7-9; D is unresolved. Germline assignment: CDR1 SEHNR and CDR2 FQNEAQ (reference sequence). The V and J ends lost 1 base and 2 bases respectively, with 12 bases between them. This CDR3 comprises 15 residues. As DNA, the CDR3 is TGTGCCAGCAGCTTAGATCCCGATCGAGCCTACGAGCAGTACTTC. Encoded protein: CASSLDPDRAYEQYF.

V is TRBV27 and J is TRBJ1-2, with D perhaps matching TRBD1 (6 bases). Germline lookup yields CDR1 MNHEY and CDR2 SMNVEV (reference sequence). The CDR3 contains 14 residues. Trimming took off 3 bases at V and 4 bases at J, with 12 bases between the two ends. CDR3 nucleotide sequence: TGTGCCAGCAGTTTTAGGGGGACGAGCTATGGCTACACCTTC. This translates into CASSFRGTSYGYTF.

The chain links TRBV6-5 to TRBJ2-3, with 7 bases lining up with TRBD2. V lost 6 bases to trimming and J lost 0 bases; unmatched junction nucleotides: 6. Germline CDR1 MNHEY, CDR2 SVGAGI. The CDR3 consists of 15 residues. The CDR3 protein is CASSLLAVSTDTQYF. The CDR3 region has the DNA TGTGCCAGCAGCCTGCTAGCGGTTAGCACAGATACGCAGTATTTT.

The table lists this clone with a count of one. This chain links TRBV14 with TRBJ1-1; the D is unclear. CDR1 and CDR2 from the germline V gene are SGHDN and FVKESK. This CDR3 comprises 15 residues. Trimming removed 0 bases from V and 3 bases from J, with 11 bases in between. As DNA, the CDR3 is TGTGCCAGCAGCCAAGAAGGATGGGAGTACACTGAAGCTTTCTTT. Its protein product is CASSQEGWEYTEAFF.